The present TCR beta chain was sequenced within a study of T cell responses to AZD1222 COVID-19 vaccine. Generated by immunoSEQ multiplex PCR, the TCRdb table keeps only in-frame clones and is missing some. The sample lists roughly 78,000 clones; roughly four fifths were seen once. The CDR3 has 16 amino acids. Trimming removed 4 bases from V and 0 bases from J; junction bases left unmatched: 7. The germline gives CDR1 SGHNT, CDR2 YYREEE (reference sequence). The sequence came from an adult in good health. This specimen was peripheral blood, taken on day 0 of AZD1222 vaccination. This rearrangement joins TRBV5-4 to TRBJ2-3; 8 bases fit TRBD2. The chain's CDR3 is CASSPRQRGSTDTQYF. The CDR3, as DNA: TGTGCCAGCAGCCCGAGACAGCGGGGGAGCACAGATACGCAGTATTTT.